This T cell receptor beta chain was profiled in a study of CD8 T cells in ankylosing spondylitis. A single record per CDR3 protein comes from TCRdb applying MiXCR to the 5' RACE reads. The sample contains roughly 13,000 distinct CDR3 sequences, 2.8% of which appear only once. The germline V gene encodes CDR1 SGDLS and CDR2 YYNGEE. V lost 0 bases to trimming and J lost 7 bases, with 10 bases between them. CDR3 length equals 14 residues. This clonotype was seen many times. The source is a male donor with ankylosing spondylitis or in good health (not recorded which). This sequence joins TRBV9 and TRBJ2-2, with a possible D match to TRBD2 (5 bases). Sequencing used blood, either unsorted or a sorted T cell fraction (not recorded which). The CDR3 protein is CASSVVSGGGELFF. CDR3 nucleotide sequence: TGTGCCAGCAGCGTAGTCAGCGGCGGCGGGGAGCTGTTTTTT.